This entry lists 27 T cell receptor beta chains sequenced from one sample in a study of cytomegalovirus exposure and HLA in healthy donors. Assay: immunoSEQ multiplex PCR; the TCRdb copy retains only in-frame clones and omits some. Of some 68,000 clones listed, more than 95% are singletons. The source material was PBMCs. These receptors were obtained from a man between 18 and 29 years old in good health and CMV-seronegative.

The chain is built from TRBV5-6 and TRBJ2-5; D is possibly TRBD1 (5 bases). V was shortened by 0 bases and J by 1 base, with 7 bases between the two germline ends. CDR3 size: 14 residues. Germline V lookup: CDR1 SGHDT, CDR2 YYEEEE. CDR3 sequence: CASSLVRGQETQYF. CDR3 bases: TGTGCCAGCAGCTTGGTAAGGGGCCAAGAGACCCAGTACTTC.

V and J are TRBV5-3 and TRBJ1-2; tentatively, D is TRBD1 (5 bases). TRBV5-3 is an open reading frame whose function is uncertain. There are 12 residues in the CDR3. Trimming removed 1 base from V and 8 bases from J, with 9 bases in between. The CDR3 DNA is TGTGCCAGAAGCTTGCCCCACAGGGGCTACACCTTC. Its translation: CARSLPHRGYTF.

This clone came up once. V is TRBV27 and J is TRBJ1-5; TRBD1 agrees at 7 bases. V lost 1 base and J lost 7; bases outside the gene matches: 7. The CDR3 length is 15 residues. CDR1 MNHEY and CDR2 SMNVEV come from the germline V gene (reference sequence). CDR3 bases: TGTGCCAGCAGTTTATTTCAGGGGGGAGACCAGCCCCAGCATTTT. Translation gives CASSLFQGGDQPQHF.

The genes are TRBV13 and TRBJ1-1; D not certain. The CDR3 totals 13 residues. V lost 1 base, J lost 3 bases, and 6 bases lay in between. Germline V gene data show CDR1 as PRHDT and CDR2 as FYEKMQ (reference sequence). The CDR3 here is CASSLVTDTEAFF. For the CDR3, the DNA is TGTGCCAGCAGCTTAGTCACAGACACTGAAGCTTTCTTT.

This clone was seen once. The V gene is TRBV6-1, the J gene TRBJ2-1; D remains ambiguous. The CDR3 has 14 residues. Germline V CDR1 and CDR2: MNHNS, SASEGT. V gave up 6 bases and J gave up 9 bases, with 18 bases separating them. Here the CDR3 reads CASRPPYNTVEQFF. As DNA, the CDR3 is TGTGCCAGCAGGCCCCCCTACAATACAGTTGAGCAGTTCTTC.

This chain uses TRBV2 with TRBJ1-1, with TRBD1 as a possible D gene (5 bases). V was shortened by 6 bases and J by 0 bases, with 8 bases between the two germline ends. Germline CDR1 is SNHLY and CDR2 is FYNNEI. This CDR3 region has 13 residues. In DNA, the CDR3 is TGTGCCAGCAGATCGACAGTGAACACTGAAGCTTTCTTT. Translated: CASRSTVNTEAFF.

This clone was found once. The rearrangement uses TRBV11-2 and TRBJ2-7, with a weak D call TRBD1 (5 bases). Germline V gene lookup returns CDR1 SGHAT and CDR2 FQNNGV. CDR3 length: 14 residues. V lost 1 base and J lost 3, with 10 bases in between. DNA of the CDR3: TGTGCCAGCAGCTTAGCAGGACAAATCTACGAGCAGTACTTC. This codes for CASSLAGQIYEQYF. Drawing the rest from reference TRBV11-2 and TRBJ2-7, the complete variable domain is EAGVAQSPRYKIIEKRQSVAFWCNPISGHATLYWYQQILGQGPKLLIQFQNNGVVDDSQLPKDRFSAERLKGVDSTLKIQPAKLEDSAVYLCASSLAGQIYEQYFGPGTRLTVT.

V is TRBV5-6 and J is TRBJ1-1; D call uncertain. The CDR3 totals 12 residues. Trimming took 4 bases from V and 5 from J, leaving 9 bases between them. Germline CDR1 SGHDT, CDR2 YYEEEE. Here the CDR3 reads CASSPHGTEAFF. As DNA, the CDR3 is TGTGCCAGCAGCCCCCACGGGACTGAAGCTTTCTTT.

The rearrangement uses TRBV11-2 and TRBJ2-1, with TRBD2 identical over 7 bases. CDR3 length: 18 residues. Trimming at V came to 5 bases and at J to 0 bases, leaving 13 bases not matched to a gene. The germline gives CDR1 SGHAT, CDR2 FQNNGV. The CDR3 DNA is TGTGCCAGCAGCCCTAATCCGGGACTACCGAGCTCCTACAATGAGCAGTTCTTC. This encodes CASSPNPGLPSSYNEQFF.

V usage is TRBV4-1 and J usage is TRBJ1-3; D remains ambiguous. The V gene lost 3 bases and the J gene lost 0 bases, with 21 bases spanning the gap. The germline V gene has CDR1 MGHRA and CDR2 YSYEKL. This CDR3 is 19 amino acids long. CDR3 sequence: CASSHPQRAPGGSGNTIYF. CDR3 nucleotide sequence: TGCGCCAGCAGCCACCCTCAGAGGGCTCCCGGTGGCTCTGGAAACACCATATATTTT.

The sample holds one count of this clone. V and J are TRBV5-4 and TRBJ1-2, with a tentative D call TRBD1 (5 bases). V was clipped by 4 bases and J by 2 bases, with 12 bases between them. The CDR3 extends over 14 amino acids. CDR1 and CDR2 (germline): SGHNT, YYREEE (reference sequence). The CDR3 DNA is TGTGCCAGCAGCGCCCTCGACAGCAACTATGGCTACACCTTC. Translated: CASSALDSNYGYTF.

The chain joins TRBV6-1 to TRBJ2-3; D possibly corresponds to TRBD2 (7 bases). Germline V gene sequence: CDR1 MNHNS, CDR2 SASEGT. V gave up 3 bases and J gave up 1 base, with 14 bases separating them. The CDR3 sequence is 16 residues long. CDR3 region: CASSDLQGGGTDTQYF. DNA for the CDR3: TGTGCCAGCAGTGACTTACAGGGAGGGGGCACAGATACGCAGTATTTT.

J is TRBJ2-1 and V is TRBV19, with 9 nucleotides matching TRBD2. Per the germline V gene, CDR1 is LNHDA and CDR2 is SQIVND (reference sequence). The CDR3 spans 13 residues. V trimming: 5 bases; J trimming: 6 bases; junction bases outside the gene matches: 2. CDR3: CASSPGLANEQFF. The CDR3, as DNA: TGTGCCAGTAGTCCGGGACTAGCCAATGAGCAGTTCTTC.

This chain uses TRBV6-1 with TRBJ1-4, with TRBD1 matching 8 bases. Germline V gene data show CDR1 as MNHNS and CDR2 as SASEGT. V shed 3 bases, J shed 4 bases, and the junction held 1 base outside the gene matches. The length of the CDR3 is 14 residues. CDR3 nucleotide sequence: TGTGCCAGCAGTGAGGACAGGGTTAATGAAAAACTGTTTTTT. Translating gives CASSEDRVNEKLFF.

The J gene is TRBJ1-2, the V gene TRBV6-5; 8 nucleotides line up with TRBD1. The germline V gene encodes CDR1 MNHEY and CDR2 SVGAGI. The CDR3 contains 12 residues. The CDR3, as DNA: TGTGCGCTTGGACAGGGAGACTATGGCTACACCTTC. It encodes CALGQGDYGYTF.

V gene TRBV19 combines with J gene TRBJ2-1, with TRBD2 matching 9 bases. The CDR3 spans 16 residues. Germline loops: CDR1 LNHDA, CDR2 SQIVND (reference sequence). V was pared by 0 bases and J by 2 bases, with 2 bases of the junction left unmatched. CDR3 region: CASSIDWTSAYNEQFF. In DNA form, the CDR3 reads TGTGCCAGTAGTATAGATTGGACTAGCGCCTACAATGAGCAGTTCTTC.

The chain recombines TRBV4-1 with TRBJ1-5; D is perhaps TRBD1 (6 bases). This CDR3 comprises 14 residues. Trimming shortened V by 5 bases and J by 5 bases, and 13 bases separated the two germline ends. The V gene's germline CDR1 is MGHRA and CDR2 YSYEKL. The CDR3 DNA follows: TGCGCCAGCAGCAGGACACAGGGAGATCAGCCCCAGCATTTT. The encoded protein is CASSRTQGDQPQHF.

Only one count was recorded for this clone. The chain's CDR3 is CASIQTGTGTFYGYTF. CDR3 sequence (DNA): TGTGCCAGCATTCAGACCGGGACAGGAACCTTCTATGGCTACACCTTC. This rearrangement joins TRBV6-6 to TRBJ1-2; 8 nucleotides agree with TRBD1. The CDR3 is 16 amino acids. V lost 7 bases to trimming and J lost 4 bases; unmatched junction nucleotides: 14. CDR1 is MNHNY, CDR2 SVGAGI, per germline (reference sequence).

The chain recombines TRBV9 with TRBJ1-5, with D possibly being TRBD1 (5 bases). The CDR3 contains 15 residues. Trimming pared 9 bases from V and 0 bases from J, leaving 16 bases between. Per germline, CDR1 SGDLS and CDR2 YYNGEE. CDR3 sequence: CATTGTDYSNQPQHF. The CDR3 DNA sequence: TGTGCCACCACAGGAACGGATTATAGCAATCAGCCCCAGCATTTT.

The J gene is TRBJ1-2, the V gene TRBV19, with D tentatively TRBD1 (5 bases). This CDR3 contains 12 residues. V lost 3 bases and J 6 bases, leaving 8 bases between the germline ends. The germline V gene encodes CDR1 LNHDA and CDR2 SQIVND (reference sequence). The CDR3 is CASSIGGNGYTF. CDR3 DNA: TGTGCCAGTAGTATCGGGGGAAATGGCTACACCTTC.

The chain employs TRBV7-2 and TRBJ2-1, with TRBD1 as a possible D gene (6 bases). This CDR3 comprises 14 residues. V was clipped by 1 base and J by 9 bases, with 13 bases between them. Germline CDR1 SGHTA, CDR2 FQGNSA. CDR3 sequence reads: CASSLVQGMGEQFF. The CDR3 DNA reads as TGTGCCAGCAGCTTAGTTCAGGGGATGGGTGAGCAGTTCTTC. The full variable domain, completed using reference TRBV7-2 and TRBJ2-1, is GAGVSQSPSNKVTEKGKDVELRCDPISGHTALYWYRQSLGQGLEFLIYFQGNSAPDKSGLPSDRFSAERTGGSVSTLTIQRTQQEDSAVYLCASSLVQGMGEQFFGPGTRLTVL.

V gene TRBV30 combines with J gene TRBJ1-2; 9 bases agree with TRBD1. Germline V gives CDR1 GTSNPN, CDR2 SVGIG (reference sequence). The length of the CDR3 is 13 residues. The V segment lost 5 bases and the J segment 2 bases; nucleotides outside the gene matches: 3. In nucleotides, the CDR3 is TGTGCCTGGTGGGGACAGGGAAACTATGGCTACACCTTC. Its translation is CAWWGQGNYGYTF.

V gene TRBV9 combines with J gene TRBJ1-1; D gene uncertain. V was trimmed by 0 bases and J by 3 bases, leaving 6 bases between them. The CDR3 runs 13 residues. The germline V gene has CDR1 SGDLS and CDR2 YYNGEE. The DNA of the CDR3 is TGTGCCAGCAGCGTAGCTGCGTACACTGAAGCTTTCTTT. This translates into CASSVAAYTEAFF. Based on the CDR3 plus reference TRBV9 and TRBJ1-1, the full variable domain is DSGVTQTPKHLITATGQRVTLRCSPRSGDLSVYWYQQSLDQGLQFLIQYYNGEERAKGNILERFSAQQFPDLHSELNLSSLELGDSALYFCASSVAAYTEAFFGQGTRLTVV.

This clone has only one observation. The chain recombines TRBV5-5 with TRBJ1-1; D is uncertain. The V end was cut by 0 bases, the J end by 6 bases, with 9 bases between. The CDR3 consists of 13 residues. Germline assignment: CDR1 SGHKS and CDR2 YYEKEE (reference sequence). The CDR3 sequence: CASSLGRVSEAFF. The CDR3 region has the DNA TGTGCCAGCAGCTTGGGTCGGGTTTCTGAAGCTTTCTTT. Using reference TRBV5-5 and TRBJ1-1 for the parts outside the CDR3, the full variable domain is DAGVTQSPTHLIKTRGQQVTLRCSPISGHKSVSWYQQVLGQGPQFIFQYYEKEERGRGNFPDRFSARQFPNYSSELNVNALLLGDSALYLCASSLGRVSEAFFGQGTRLTVV.

V gene TRBV7-8 combines with J gene TRBJ2-5; weak D call: TRBD1 (6 bases). The V end was cut by 1 base, the J end by 3 bases, with 15 bases between. The CDR3 has 16 amino acids. The germline CDR1 and CDR2 sequences are SGHVS and FQNEAQ. CDR3 residues: CASSLVTGIDKETQYF. CDR3 DNA sequence: TGTGCCAGCAGCTTAGTCACAGGGATAGACAAAGAGACCCAGTACTTC. The full variable domain, rest sourced from reference TRBV7-8 and TRBJ2-5, is GAGVSQSPRYKVAKRGQDVALRCDPISGHVSLFWYQQALGQGPEFLTYFQNEAQLDKSGLPSDRFFAERPEGSVSTLKIQRTQQEDSAVYLCASSLVTGIDKETQYFGPGTRLLVL.

A remark on this clone: Mismatch with germline at one junction end may stem from a read error. This chain links TRBV2 with TRBJ1-2, with D perhaps matching TRBD1 (6 bases). Looked up from germline, CDR1 is SNHLY and CDR2 is FYNNEI. The CDR3 runs 13 residues. CDR3 sequence: CASSEDRNYGYTF. The DNA of the CDR3 is TGTGCCAGCAGCGAAGACAGGAACTATGGCTACACCTTC.

This chain connects TRBV27 to TRBJ2-7, with a possible D match to TRBD2 (6 bases). The V and J ends lost 6 bases and 3 bases respectively, with 15 bases between them. Germline CDR1 reads MNHEY; CDR2 reads SMNVEV (reference sequence). This CDR3 has 14 residues. The CDR3 nucleotides read TGTGCCAGCAGATATGCGGGGTCCCACTACGAGCAGTACTTC. Protein sequence: CASRYAGSHYEQYF.